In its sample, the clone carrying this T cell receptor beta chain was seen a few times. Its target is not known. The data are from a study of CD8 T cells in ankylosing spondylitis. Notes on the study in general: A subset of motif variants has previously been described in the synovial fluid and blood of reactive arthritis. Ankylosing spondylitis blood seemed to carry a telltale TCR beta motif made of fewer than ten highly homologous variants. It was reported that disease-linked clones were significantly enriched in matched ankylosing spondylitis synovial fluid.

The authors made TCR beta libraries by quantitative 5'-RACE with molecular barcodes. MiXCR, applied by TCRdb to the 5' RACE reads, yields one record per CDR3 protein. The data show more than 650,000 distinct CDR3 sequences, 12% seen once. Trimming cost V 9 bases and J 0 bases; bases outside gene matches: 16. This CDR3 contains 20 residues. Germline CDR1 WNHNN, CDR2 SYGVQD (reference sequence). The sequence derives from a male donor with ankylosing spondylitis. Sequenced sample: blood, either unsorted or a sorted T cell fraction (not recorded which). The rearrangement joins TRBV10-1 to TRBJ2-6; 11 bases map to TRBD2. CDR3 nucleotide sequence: TGCGCCAGTCTATTTACTTCTTCCGGGACTAGCGGCTCTGGGGCCAACGTCCTGACTTTC. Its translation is CASLFTSSGTSGSGANVLTF.